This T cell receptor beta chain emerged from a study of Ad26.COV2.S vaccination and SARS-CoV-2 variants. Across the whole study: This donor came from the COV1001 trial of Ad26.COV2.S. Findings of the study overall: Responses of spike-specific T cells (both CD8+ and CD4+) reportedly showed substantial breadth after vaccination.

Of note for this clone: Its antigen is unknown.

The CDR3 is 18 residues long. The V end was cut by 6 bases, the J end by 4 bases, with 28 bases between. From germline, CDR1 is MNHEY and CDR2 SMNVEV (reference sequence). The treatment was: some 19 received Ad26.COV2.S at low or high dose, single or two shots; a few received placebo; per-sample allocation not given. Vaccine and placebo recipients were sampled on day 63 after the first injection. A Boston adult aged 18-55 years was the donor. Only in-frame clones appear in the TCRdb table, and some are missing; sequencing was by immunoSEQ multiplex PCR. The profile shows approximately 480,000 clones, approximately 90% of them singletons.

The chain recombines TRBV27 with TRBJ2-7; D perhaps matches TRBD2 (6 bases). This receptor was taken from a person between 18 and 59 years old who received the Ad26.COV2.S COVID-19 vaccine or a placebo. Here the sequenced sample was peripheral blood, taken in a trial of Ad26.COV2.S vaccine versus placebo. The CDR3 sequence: CASSSLRAPSGGLYEQYF. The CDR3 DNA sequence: TGTGCCAGCAGCTCCTTAAGGGCCCCTTCCGGGGGACTTTACGAGCAGTACTTC.